These 15 T cell receptor beta chains came from one sample sequenced in a study of T cell responses to AZD1222 COVID-19 vaccine. Repertoires were generated with immunoSEQ multiplex PCR, while TCRdb's copy carries only in-frame clones and drops some. The table lists some 160,000 clones, approximately 91% of them singletons. Sequencing used peripheral blood, obtained 28 days after the second AZD1222 dose. The source is an adult who received the AZD1222 COVID-19 vaccine.

The rearrangement uses TRBV3-1 (or the pseudogene TRBV3-2) and TRBJ1-1; D remains ambiguous. Germline CDR1 is LGHDT and CDR2 is YNNKEL (reference sequence). The CDR3 is 15 amino acids. With 4 bases removed from V and 2 bases from J, the gap between germline ends came to 14 bases. CDR3 nucleotides: TGTGCCAGCAGCCCCCCTGAAAAACTAAACACTGAAGCTTTCTTT. This encodes CASSPPEKLNTEAFF.

V is TRBV9 and J is TRBJ1-1, with 7 bases fitting TRBD1. J gave up 2 bases and V 4 bases, and 8 bases lay outside the gene matches. In germline, CDR1 is SGDLS, CDR2 YYNGEE. The CDR3 is made up of 15 amino acids. The CDR3 DNA follows: TGTGCCAGCAGCCCAAGGGACAGACCTAACACTGAAGCTTTCTTT. Its translation is CASSPRDRPNTEAFF.

V is TRBV6-4 and J is TRBJ1-5; TRBD1 is a possible D gene (5 bases). There are 15 residues in the CDR3. The V and J ends lost 5 bases and 1 base respectively, with 12 bases between them. Germline V gene sequence: CDR1 MRHNA, CDR2 SNTAGT. The CDR3 bases are TGTGCCAGCAGTCCGAGGTGGGACAGCAATCAGCCCCAGCATTTT. This codes for CASSPRWDSNQPQHF.

This clone showed up just a few times. The chain combines TRBV7-2 with TRBJ2-7; no clear D gene. Germline lookup yields CDR1 SGHTA and CDR2 FQGNSA. V was trimmed by 4 bases and J by 0 bases, leaving 10 bases between them. The CDR3 is 14 residues long. The CDR3 protein is CASSYGRSSYEQYF. CDR3 DNA sequence: TGTGCCAGCAGCTACGGCCGATCCTCCTACGAGCAGTACTTC.

The genes are TRBV4-1 and TRBJ2-7; D is possibly TRBD2 (5 bases). The CDR3 sequence is 16 residues long. The V end was cut by 0 bases, the J end by 3 bases, with 15 bases between. CDR1 is MGHRA, CDR2 YSYEKL, per germline. This CDR3 reads CASSQDPDGLFYEQYF. In nucleotides, the CDR3 is TGCGCCAGCAGCCAAGATCCTGACGGACTCTTCTACGAGCAGTACTTC.

The genes are TRBV18 and TRBJ2-1; 12 bases match TRBD2. The CDR3 sequence is 19 residues long. The germline CDR1 and CDR2 sequences are KGHSH and LQKENI. With V trimmed by 1 base and J by 0 bases, 7 bases remained unmatched. CDR3 nucleotides: TGTGCCAGCTCACCACAACTAGCGGGAGGCATGAGCTCCTACAATGAGCAGTTCTTC. Protein sequence: CASSPQLAGGMSSYNEQFF. Full variable domain (missing parts from reference TRBV18 and TRBJ2-1): NAGVMQNPRHLVRRRGQEARLRCSPMKGHSHVYWYRQLPEEGLKFMVYLQKENIIDESGMPKERFSAEFPKEGPSILRIQQVVRGDSAAYFCASSPQLAGGMSSYNEQFFGPGTRLTVL.

The rearrangement uses TRBV14 and TRBJ2-7; tentative D call: TRBD2 (5 bases). Germline V gene sequence: CDR1 SGHDN, CDR2 FVKESK. The CDR3 sequence is 12 residues long. V shed 7 bases and J shed 6 bases, with 13 bases lying between them. For the CDR3, the DNA is TGTGCCAGCATGGGCCCAGAGGGCGAGCAGTACTTC. Its translation: CASMGPEGEQYF.

The J gene is TRBJ1-2, the V gene TRBV25-1; a weak D match, TRBD1 (5 bases). V was trimmed by 1 base and J by 6 bases, leaving 12 bases between them. CDR1 is MGHDK and CDR2 is SYGVNS in the germline V gene. The CDR3 has 14 amino acids. The CDR3 here is CASSEFGGMNGYTF. CDR3 DNA sequence: TGTGCCAGCAGTGAATTTGGGGGTATGAATGGCTACACCTTC.

CDR3 region: CASSLMGDQPQHF. As DNA, the CDR3 is TGTGCCAGCAGTTTAATGGGGGATCAGCCCCAGCATTTT. J is TRBJ1-5 and V is TRBV12-3 or TRBV12-4, with D possibly TRBD1 on 5 matching bases. Trimming left V 2 bases short and J 5 bases short, with 7 bases between. The CDR3 loop spans 13 amino acids.

The V call is TRBV11-1, the J call TRBJ2-7; 10 nucleotides align to TRBD1. The CDR3 has 13 amino acids. Germline lookup yields CDR1 SGHAT and CDR2 FQDESV (reference sequence). Germline trimming cut 5 bases from V and 3 bases from J; bases unmatched to any gene: 1. Here the CDR3 reads CASSRTGGYEQYF. Written as DNA, the CDR3 is TGTGCCAGCAGCCGGACAGGGGGCTACGAGCAGTACTTC.

V usage is TRBV3-1 (or the pseudogene TRBV3-2) and J usage is TRBJ2-1, with D possibly TRBD2 on 5 matching bases. V was cut by 2 bases and J by 6 bases, with 14 bases left in between. Germline V gene sequence: CDR1 LGHDT, CDR2 YNNKEL (reference sequence). The CDR3 runs 15 residues. The CDR3 nucleotides read TGTGCCAGCAGCCAACTTGGGCTAGCTCGCAATGAGCAGTTCTTC. Translating it yields CASSQLGLARNEQFF.

The genes are TRBV4-2 and TRBJ2-1, with 10 bases identical to TRBD2. The trim removed 1 base at V and 3 bases at J, leaving 3 bases unmatched. The CDR3 totals 16 residues. Germline lookup yields CDR1 LGHNA and CDR2 YNFKEQ. CDR3 DNA: TGTGCCAGCAGCCAAGGATCTAGCGGGGGCTACAATGAGCAGTTCTTC. The encoded protein is CASSQGSSGGYNEQFF.

In its sample, this clone was seen once. The V gene is TRBV7-9, the J gene TRBJ1-4; tentative D call: TRBD1 (6 bases). From germline, CDR1 is SEHNR and CDR2 FQNEAQ (reference sequence). The CDR3 runs 16 residues. V was clipped by 1 base and J by 7 bases, with 16 bases between them. The CDR3 nucleotides read TGTGCCAGCAGCTTAGGCTACAGGGAAAGGGGTGAAAAACTGTTTTTT. As protein: CASSLGYRERGEKLFF. Full variable domain (rest looked up from reference TRBV7-9 and TRBJ1-4): DTGVSQNPRHKITKRGQNVTFRCDPISEHNRLYWYRQTLGQGPEFLTYFQNEAQLEKSRLLSDRFSAERPKGSFSTLEIQRTEQGDSAMYLCASSLGYRERGEKLFFGSGTQLSVL.

The gene calls are TRBV2 and TRBJ1-5; tentative D call: TRBD1 (6 bases). V lost 3 bases to trimming and J lost 2 bases, with 11 bases between them. The CDR3 extends over 15 amino acids. Germline V gene lookup returns CDR1 SNHLY and CDR2 FYNNEI. CDR3 nucleotide sequence: TGTGCCAGCAGTGACAGGGGAACGGGCAATCAGCCCCAGCATTTT. Residues: CASSDRGTGNQPQHF.

The genes are TRBV23-1 and TRBJ1-5, with D uncertain. TRBV23-1 is an ORF for which the function is uncertain. Trimming took 0 bases from V and 2 from J, leaving 8 bases between them. The CDR3 loop spans 15 amino acids. The CDR3 is CASSQSGSGNQPQHF. As DNA, the CDR3 is TGCGCCAGCAGTCAATCTGGGTCCGGCAATCAGCCCCAGCATTTT.